The 5 T cell receptor beta chains below all came from one sample that was sequenced in a study of early stage breast cancer tumors. The data were produced by immunoSEQ multiplex PCR, yet TCRdb's version contains in-frame clones alone and is incomplete. The sample has about 50,000 clones, about 80% seen once. The sample comprised blood. The receptors stem from a person aged 45 to 59 with breast cancer.

The gene calls are TRBV7-9 and TRBJ2-5; TRBD1 aligns across 11 bases. The CDR3 sequence is 17 residues long. V lost 3 bases and J lost 5; bases outside the gene matches: 11. Germline loops: CDR1 SEHNR, CDR2 FQNEAQ (reference sequence). The CDR3 DNA sequence: TGTGCCAGCAGCTTTCGTCGGGACAGGGGGACACGGGAGACCCAGTACTTC. Translation: CASSFRRDRGTRETQYF.

The rearrangement uses TRBV14 and TRBJ2-2, with D tentatively TRBD2 (6 bases). This CDR3 contains 16 residues. Germline CDR1 and CDR2: SGHDN and FVKESK. The germline V and J ends were trimmed by 4 bases and 4 bases, with 16 bases remaining between them. In DNA, the CDR3 is TGTGCCAGCAGCCCAAGGGGACTCTGGGGCACCGGGGAGCTGTTTTTT. Its translation: CASSPRGLWGTGELFF.

V usage is TRBV6-6 and J usage is TRBJ1-1; D is uncertain. The CDR3 spans 13 residues. V lost 6 bases to trimming and J lost 1 base, with 9 bases between them. Germline assignment: CDR1 MNHNY and CDR2 SVGAGI (reference sequence). The CDR3 nucleotides read TGTGCCAGCAGCTCCCTAGGGAACACTGAAGCTTTCTTT. This codes for CASSSLGNTEAFF.

The J gene is TRBJ1-6, the V gene TRBV28; the D is unclear. CDR3 size: 12 residues. V lost 7 bases and J 9 bases, leaving 10 bases between the germline ends. The germline V gene has CDR1 MDHEN and CDR2 SYDVKM. The DNA of the CDR3 is TGTGCCAGCAATGTTCTGGGTTCACCCCTCCACTTT. It is translated as CASNVLGSPLHF.

This clone was seen a few times. This chain joins TRBV27 and TRBJ1-4, with a weak D call TRBD1 (5 bases). This CDR3 comprises 13 residues. Deletions cut 8 bases from V and 5 bases from J, with 12 bases between. Germline V CDR1 and CDR2: MNHEY, SMNVEV (reference sequence). CDR3 sequence: CASRRGSNEKLFF. DNA of the CDR3: TGTGCCAGCCGAAGGGGCTCGAATGAAAAACTGTTTTTT.